Below are 27 T cell receptor beta chains sequenced from a single sample in a study of PD-1 blockade in mismatch repair-deficient tumors. Sequenced by immunoSEQ multiplex PCR; TCRdb stores in-frame clones only, minus some. Of 50,000 or so clones in the sample, roughly 80% were seen once. The sequenced sample was peripheral blood, obtained roughly 20 weeks after starting pembrolizumab. The receptors were gathered from an adult with mismatch repair-deficient cancer.

The rearrangement uses TRBV18 and TRBJ2-7; maybe TRBD1 (6 bases). Trimming removed 5 bases at V and 1 base at J, with 12 bases between. Per the germline V gene, CDR1 is KGHSH and CDR2 is LQKENI. The CDR3 contains 14 residues. The CDR3 protein is CASSVGQGSYEQYF. CDR3 DNA: TGTGCCAGCTCAGTCGGGCAGGGGTCCTACGAGCAGTACTTC.

This chain links TRBV11-3 with TRBJ2-7; the D call may be TRBD1 or TRBD2 (7 bases each). The CDR3 is 15 residues long. With 5 bases removed from V and 5 bases from J, the gap between germline ends came to 19 bases. CDR1 is SGHNT and CDR2 is YENEEA in the germline V gene. The CDR3 loop is CASSRRERGLDEQYF. The CDR3 nucleotides read TGTGCCAGCAGCCGGCGGGAGAGGGGGCTGGACGAGCAGTACTTC. The complete variable domain, with remaining parts taken from reference TRBV11-3 and TRBJ2-7, reads EAGVVQSPRYKIIEKKQPVAFWCNPISGHNTLYWYLQNLGQGPELLIRYENEEAVDDSQLPKDRFSAERLKGVDSTLKIQPAELGDSAVYLCASSRRERGLDEQYFGPGTRLTVT.

The chain has TRBV30 and TRBJ2-1, with TRBD2 matching 10 bases. This CDR3 is 13 amino acids long. The junction had 11 bases not matched to a gene; V was cut back by 4 bases and J by 14 bases. CDR1 and CDR2 from the germline V gene are GTSNPN and SVGIG (reference sequence). The CDR3 DNA sequence: TGTGCCTGGACGGGTCTAGCGGGAGAAGGGGAGTTCTTC. It codes for CAWTGLAGEGEFF.

The CDR3: CASSLAGYNQPQHF. DNA for the CDR3: TGTGCCAGCAGCTTGGCCGGTTACAATCAGCCCCAGCATTTT. The gene calls are TRBV5-8 and TRBJ1-5, with no clear D. Deletions cut 0 bases from V and 3 bases from J, with 7 bases between. This CDR3 region has 14 residues. Germline CDR1 is SGHTS and CDR2 is YDEGEE.

This sequence joins TRBV6-1 and TRBJ2-3; D gene ambiguous. This CDR3 contains 14 residues. Trimming left V 3 bases short and J 2 bases short, with 9 bases between. In germline, CDR1 is MNHNS, CDR2 SASEGT. CDR3 DNA: TGTGCCAGCAGTGAGTTGTCCATCACAGATACGCAGTATTTT. This encodes CASSELSITDTQYF.

The chain uses TRBV6-6 and TRBJ2-1; D possibly corresponds to TRBD2 (5 bases). V was trimmed by 7 bases and J by 4 bases, leaving 14 bases between them. This CDR3 has 14 amino acids. Per the germline V gene, CDR1 is MNHNY and CDR2 is SVGAGI (reference sequence). DNA of the CDR3: TGTGCCAGCAACCCTAGCTTAAAATACAATGAGCAGTTCTTC. Translation gives CASNPSLKYNEQFF.

The chain links TRBV19 to TRBJ1-1; D gene unclear. Trimming removed 6 bases at V and 5 bases at J, with 10 bases between. CDR3 length: 12 amino acids. Per the germline V gene, CDR1 is LNHDA and CDR2 is SQIVND (reference sequence). The CDR3 protein is CASRPGETEAFF. As DNA, the CDR3 is TGTGCCAGTAGGCCAGGTGAGACTGAAGCTTTCTTT.

The V gene is TRBV7-6, the J gene TRBJ1-2, with TRBD1 matching 7 bases. With 1 base clipped from V and 4 bases from J, the junction kept 3 bases outside the gene matches. The CDR3 totals 14 residues. Germline V gives CDR1 SGHVS, CDR2 FNYEAQ. The CDR3 region has the DNA TGTGCCAGCAGCTTAGGACAGGGAGCCTATGGCTACACCTTC. Translated, it gives CASSLGQGAYGYTF. The variable domain in full, completed from reference TRBV7-6 and TRBJ1-2, reads GAGVSQSPRYKVTKRGQDVALRCDPISGHVSLYWYRQALGQGPEFLTYFNYEAQQDKSGLPNDRFSAERPEGSISTLTIQRTEQRDSAMYRCASSLGQGAYGYTFGSGTRLTVV.

The gene calls are TRBV21-1 and TRBJ2-2; TRBD1 is the table's D call and was not checked against the DNA. TRBV21-1 represents a pseudogene. The CDR3 has 15 amino acids. This chain's CDR3 is CASSPGQGPTGELFF. The CDR3 DNA follows: TGTGCCAGCAGTCCGGGACAGGGGCCCACCGGGGAGCTGTTTTTT.

The chain is built from TRBV7-8 and TRBJ1-4, with unresolved D. In germline, CDR1 is SGHVS, CDR2 FQNEAQ. V dropped 1 base and J dropped 2 bases, with 8 bases sitting between them. The CDR3 is made up of 15 amino acids. In DNA, the CDR3 is TGTGCCAGCAGCTTAGGAGGGTCCACTAATGAAAAACTGTTTTTT. This encodes CASSLGGSTNEKLFF.

V is TRBV6-5 and J is TRBJ2-7; D remains ambiguous. Germline V gives CDR1 MNHEY, CDR2 SVGAGI. Deletions cut 7 bases from V and 0 bases from J, with 10 bases between. This CDR3 is built from 13 residues. For the CDR3, the DNA is TGTGCCAGCACCCCGGGCAGCTCCTACGAGCAGTACTTC. This sequence encodes CASTPGSSYEQYF.

The chain joins TRBV6-5 to TRBJ1-4; D remains ambiguous. V was cut by 5 bases and J by 7 bases, with 14 bases left in between. This CDR3 is 14 amino acids long. Germline V CDR1 and CDR2: MNHEY, SVGAGI. CDR3 protein: CASSRTSVSEKLFF. The CDR3 nucleotides are TGTGCCAGCAGTCGCACGTCTGTTAGTGAAAAACTGTTTTTT.

V is TRBV10-3 and J is TRBJ2-1; D tentatively fits TRBD1 or TRBD2 (6 bases each). Germline CDR1 ENHRY, CDR2 SYGVKD. This CDR3 is 13 amino acids long. Deletions cut 10 bases from V and 4 bases from J, with 14 bases between. The CDR3 here is CATTGGVYNEQFF. In DNA form, the CDR3 reads TGTGCCACAACCGGGGGCGTTTACAATGAGCAGTTCTTC.

The chain employs TRBV18 and TRBJ1-5; D remains ambiguous. The germline V gene has CDR1 KGHSH and CDR2 LQKENI. V dropped 3 bases and J dropped 3 bases, with 9 bases sitting between them. This CDR3 has 14 amino acids. The CDR3 DNA is TGTGCCAGCTCACCCGACAACAACAATCAGCCCCAGCATTTT. It yields the protein CASSPDNNNQPQHF.

The sample holds a few counts of this clone. No DNA is shown, since the ends of the CDR3 on it are uncertain; the CDR3 is the one TCRdb lists. This chain links TRBV4-1 with TRBJ2-1; TRBD2 is taken as the D call from the table, unchecked against the DNA. CDR1 MGHRA and CDR2 YSYEKL come from the germline V gene. With termini counted, the CDR3 has 17 amino acids. CDR3 sequence: CASSRRAGTSGTNEQFF.

Only one count was recorded for this clone. CDR3 DNA: TGTGCCAGCAGCTTAGCGGCAGTTAGCTACGAGCAGTACTTC. Amino acids: CASSLAAVSYEQYF. The chain is built from TRBV11-2 and TRBJ2-7, with D unresolved. CDR1 and CDR2 from the germline V gene are SGHAT and FQNNGV. The germline V and J ends were trimmed by 1 base and 3 bases, with 10 bases remaining between them. The CDR3 has 14 residues.

The chain employs TRBV29-1 and TRBJ2-1, with 7 bases identical to TRBD2. The length of the CDR3 is 12 residues. Germline loops: CDR1 SQVTM, CDR2 ANQGSEA. Unmatched junction bases numbered 3, after V lost 4 bases and J lost 6 bases. The CDR3 region is CSVGRELNEQFF. The CDR3 coding sequence is TGCAGCGTTGGGCGGGAGCTCAATGAGCAGTTCTTC.

The chain links TRBV5-6 to TRBJ1-4; 9 positions match TRBD1. Germline trimming cut 5 bases from V and 5 bases from J; bases unmatched to any gene: 7. CDR3 length: 15 amino acids. The V gene's germline CDR1 is SGHDT and CDR2 YYEEEE. DNA of the CDR3: TGTGCCAGCAGTTATACCGGGACAGGGAATGAAAAACTGTTTTTT. Encoded protein: CASSYTGTGNEKLFF.

The rearrangement uses TRBV19 and TRBJ2-1; the D is unclear. CDR3 length: 14 residues. V lost 4 bases and J 7 bases, leaving 14 bases between the germline ends. CDR1 is LNHDA and CDR2 is SQIVND in the germline V gene (reference sequence). Written as DNA, the CDR3 is TGTGCCAGTAGTAGTGCCGGGCCACTTAATGAGCAGTTCTTC. It translates to CASSSAGPLNEQFF. Together with reference TRBV19 and TRBJ2-1, the CDR3 gives the full variable domain: DGGITQSPKYLFRKEGQNVTLSCEQNLNHDAMYWYRQDPGQGLRLIYYSQIVNDFQKGDIAEGYSVSREKKESFPLTVTSAQKNPTAFYLCASSSAGPLNEQFFGPGTRLTVL.

V usage is TRBV6-5 and J usage is TRBJ1-1; D may be TRBD1 (5 bases). The CDR3 spans 16 residues. Trimming removed 2 bases at V and 7 bases at J, with 20 bases between. In germline, CDR1 is MNHEY, CDR2 SVGAGI. Written as DNA, the CDR3 is TGTGCCAGCAGTTACCTTATTTCAGGGTGGGTTGGTGAAGCTTTCTTT. It is translated as CASSYLISGWVGEAFF.

The chain couples TRBV29-1 to TRBJ1-1; tentative D call: TRBD1 (6 bases). The V gene's germline CDR1 is SQVTM and CDR2 ANQGSEA. This CDR3 contains 13 residues. Trimming left V 5 bases short and J 1 base short, with 11 bases between. The CDR3 protein is CSVRTGTNTEAFF. The CDR3 DNA sequence: TGCAGCGTTCGAACAGGGACGAACACTGAAGCTTTCTTT. The full variable domain, completed using reference TRBV29-1 and TRBJ1-1, is SAVISQKPSRDICQRGTSLTIQCQVDSQVTMMFWYRQQPGQSLTLIATANQGSEATYESGFVIDKFPISRPNLTFSTLTVSNMSPEDSSIYLCSVRTGTNTEAFFGQGTRLTVV.

This clone was seen only once. The rearrangement links TRBV28 to TRBJ2-2, with D possibly being TRBD2 (6 bases). Germline V gives CDR1 MDHEN, CDR2 SYDVKM. The CDR3 runs to 13 residues. V lost 7 bases to trimming and J lost 4 bases, with 10 bases between them. CDR3 residues: CASTGRSTGELFF. The CDR3 region has the DNA TGTGCCAGCACAGGGAGGTCCACCGGGGAGCTGTTTTTT. Drawing the rest from reference TRBV28 and TRBJ2-2, the complete variable domain is DVKVTQSSRYLVKRTGEKVFLECVQDMDHENMFWYRQDPGLGLRLIYFSYDVKMKEKGDIPEGYSVSREKKERFSLILESASTNQTSMYLCASTGRSTGELFFGEGSRLTVL.

The rearrangement uses TRBV14 and TRBJ2-7; no firm D call. Trimming shortened V by 6 bases and J by 1 base, and 4 bases separated the two germline ends. This CDR3 has 11 amino acids. From germline, CDR1 is SGHDN and CDR2 FVKESK. CDR3 nucleotide sequence: TGTGCCAGCAGTCTTTCCTACGAGCAGTACTTC. It yields the protein CASSLSYEQYF.

V usage is TRBV29-1 and J usage is TRBJ1-2; no clear D gene. The V and J ends lost 1 base and 9 bases respectively, with 15 bases between them. The CDR3 covers 13 residues. Germline assignment: CDR1 SQVTM and CDR2 ANQGSEA. The CDR3 DNA reads as TGCAGCGTTGAAGGCGGAGGAAGTTGGAGCTACACCTTC. Its translation: CSVEGGGSWSYTF.

J is TRBJ2-3 and V is TRBV18, with D uncertain. The length of the CDR3 is 14 residues. Germline CDR1 KGHSH, CDR2 LQKENI. V lost 3 bases and J lost 4, with 11 bases in between. CDR3 in amino acids: CASSPGYAADTQYF. The CDR3, as DNA: TGTGCCAGCTCACCGGGTTACGCCGCAGATACGCAGTATTTT.

This clone was seen just once. V gene TRBV9 combines with J gene TRBJ2-7; the match to TRBD2 covers 8 bases. Per germline, CDR1 SGDLS and CDR2 YYNGEE. CDR3 size: 14 residues. Trimming at V came to 3 bases and at J to 6 bases, leaving 8 bases not matched to a gene. CDR3 sequence reads: CASSALTGGGEQYF. The DNA of the CDR3 is TGTGCCAGCAGCGCGCTCACGGGAGGGGGCGAGCAGTACTTC. Using reference TRBV9 and TRBJ2-7 for the parts outside the CDR3, the full variable domain is DSGVTQTPKHLITATGQRVTLRCSPRSGDLSVYWYQQSLDQGLQFLIQYYNGEERAKGNILERFSAQQFPDLHSELNLSSLELGDSALYFCASSALTGGGEQYFGPGTRLTVT.

The chain carries TRBV29-1 and TRBJ1-2; 7 nucleotides line up with TRBD1. The junction had 1 base not matched to a gene; V was cut back by 2 bases and J by 4 bases. Germline V gene data show CDR1 as SQVTM and CDR2 as ANQGSEA. CDR3 length: 12 residues. The CDR3 loop reads CSVETGAYGYTF. The CDR3 DNA reads TGCAGCGTTGAAACAGGGGCCTATGGCTACACCTTC.